The T cell receptor beta chain described here comes from a study of shared clonotypes between healthy human individuals. CDR1 is SGHVS, CDR2 FQNEAQ, per germline. This CDR3 region has 16 residues. J lost 0 bases, V lost 8 bases, and 6 bases had no gene match. A few counts support this clone. Here immunoSEQ multiplex PCR was the method, and the copy in TCRdb shows in-frame clones only, minus some. Of about a million clones listed, about 80% are singletons. This TCR was recovered from a man aged 18 to 30 in good health. The chain links TRBV7-8 to TRBJ1-4; 10 bases are shared with TRBD1. Sequencing used memory CD4+ T cells sorted from blood. Subset here: CD45RA-negative fraction. The CDR3 DNA reads as TGTGCCAGCGGTCGACAGGGGGCCGCAACTAATGAAAAACTGTTTTTT. This encodes CASGRQGAATNEKLFF.